This T cell receptor beta chain appears in the sequencing data of a study of breast tumors, draining lymph nodes, adjacent tissues. Findings of the study overall: The lymph node origin of tumor T cells was framed as consistent with a hypothesis, not demonstrated. Tumors had less TCR diversity than lymph nodes, more than nontumor tissue. Most tumor T cells seemingly derive from lymph node, then expand in tumor.

This clonotype occurred once. The antigen is not known. CDR1 and CDR2 from the germline V gene are MNHEY and SVGAGI. V lost 8 bases to trimming and J lost 2 bases, with 18 bases between them. There are 15 residues in the CDR3. Breast cancer patients provided tissue from their axillary draining lymph nodes. TCRdb re-derived calls from the multiplex PCR reads in MiXCR, one entry per CDR3 protein. The sample records 160,000 or so distinct CDR3 sequences, approximately 30% being singletons. Sequencing was carried out using axillary lymph node tissue. The TCR comes from a female donor with breast cancer. Some clones in this sample may be carry-over from other donors' samples. The J gene is TRBJ2-5, the V gene TRBV6-5; perhaps TRBD1 as D (6 bases). CDR3 sequence reads: CASGDRRSTQETQYF. DNA for the CDR3: TGTGCCAGCGGTGACAGGAGGTCCACACAAGAGACCCAGTACTTC.